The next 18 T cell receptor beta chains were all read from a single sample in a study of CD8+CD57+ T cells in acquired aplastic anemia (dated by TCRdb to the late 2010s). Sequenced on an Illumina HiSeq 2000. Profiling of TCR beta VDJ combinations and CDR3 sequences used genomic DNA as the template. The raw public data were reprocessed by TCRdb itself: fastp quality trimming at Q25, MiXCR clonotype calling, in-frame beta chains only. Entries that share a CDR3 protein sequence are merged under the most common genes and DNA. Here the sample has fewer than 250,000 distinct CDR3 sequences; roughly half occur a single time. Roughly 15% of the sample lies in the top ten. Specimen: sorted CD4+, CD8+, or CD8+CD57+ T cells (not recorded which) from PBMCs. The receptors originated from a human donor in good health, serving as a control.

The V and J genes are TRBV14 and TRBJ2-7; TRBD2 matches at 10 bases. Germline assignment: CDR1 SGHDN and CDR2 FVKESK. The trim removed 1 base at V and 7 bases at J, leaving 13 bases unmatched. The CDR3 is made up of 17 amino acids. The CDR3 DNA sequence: TGTGCCAGCAGCCAAGTCGGTAGCGGGGGGCTAAGCAATGAGCAGTACTTC. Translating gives CASSQVGSGGLSNEQYF.

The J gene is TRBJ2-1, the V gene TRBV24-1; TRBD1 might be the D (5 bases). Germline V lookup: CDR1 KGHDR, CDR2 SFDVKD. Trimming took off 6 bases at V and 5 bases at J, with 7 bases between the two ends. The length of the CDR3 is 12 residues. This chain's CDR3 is CATSSGNNEQFF. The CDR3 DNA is TGTGCCACCAGTTCAGGGAACAATGAGCAGTTCTTC.

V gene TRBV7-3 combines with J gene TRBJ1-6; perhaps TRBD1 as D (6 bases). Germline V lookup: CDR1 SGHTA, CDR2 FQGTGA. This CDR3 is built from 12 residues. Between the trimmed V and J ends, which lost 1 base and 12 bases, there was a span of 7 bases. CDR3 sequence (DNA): TGTGCCAGCAGCTTAAAGGGGGGACCCCTCCACTTT. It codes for CASSLKGGPLHF. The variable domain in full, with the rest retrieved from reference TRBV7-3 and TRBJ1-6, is GAGVSQTPSNKVTEKGKYVELRCDPISGHTALYWYRQSLGQGPEFLIYFQGTGAADDSGLPNDRFFAVRPEGSVSTLKIQRTERGDSAVYLCASSLKGGPLHFGNGTRLTVT.

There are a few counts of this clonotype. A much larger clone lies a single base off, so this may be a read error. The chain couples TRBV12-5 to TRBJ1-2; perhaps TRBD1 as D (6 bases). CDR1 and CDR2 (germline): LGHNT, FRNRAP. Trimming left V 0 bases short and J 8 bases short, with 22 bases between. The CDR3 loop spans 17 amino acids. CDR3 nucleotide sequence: TGTGCTAGTGGTTTGGTATTAGGTTCCGGGGCTGACAGGGGCTACACCTTC. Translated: CASGLVLGSGADRGYTF.

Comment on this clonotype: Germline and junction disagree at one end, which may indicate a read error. The CDR3 bases are TGTGCCAGCAGCATTGGACAGCGCGAGGGGTACACCTTC. Translation: CASSIGQREGYTF. The chain uses TRBV5-1 and TRBJ1-2, with D perhaps matching TRBD1 (6 bases). Germline V gene sequence: CDR1 SGHRS, CDR2 YFSETQ. The CDR3 has 13 residues.

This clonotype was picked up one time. The CDR3 sequence is CASSVSPEGLTYEQYF. The DNA of the CDR3 is TGTGCCAGCAGCGTTAGCCCCGAGGGTCTGACCTACGAGCAGTACTTC. This chain uses TRBV9 with TRBJ2-7, with D perhaps matching TRBD2 (5 bases). The V and J ends lost 2 bases and 2 bases respectively, with 17 bases between them. Germline assignment: CDR1 SGDLS and CDR2 YYNGEE. The CDR3 runs 16 residues.

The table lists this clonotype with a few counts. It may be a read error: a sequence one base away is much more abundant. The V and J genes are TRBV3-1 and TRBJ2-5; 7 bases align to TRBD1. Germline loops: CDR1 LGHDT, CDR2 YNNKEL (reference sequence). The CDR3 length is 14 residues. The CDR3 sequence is CACSRSGGQETQYF. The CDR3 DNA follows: TGTGCCTGCAGCCGATCAGGGGGTCAAGAGACCCAGTACTTC.

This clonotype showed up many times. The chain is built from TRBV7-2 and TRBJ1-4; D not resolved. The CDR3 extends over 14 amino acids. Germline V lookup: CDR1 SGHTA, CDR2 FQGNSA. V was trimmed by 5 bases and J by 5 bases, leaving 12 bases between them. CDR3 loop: CASSRNQKNEKLFF. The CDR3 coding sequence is TGTGCCAGCAGCCGGAATCAAAAAAATGAAAAACTGTTTTTT. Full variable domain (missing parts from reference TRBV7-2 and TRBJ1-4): GAGVSQSPSNKVTEKGKDVELRCDPISGHTALYWYRQSLGQGLEFLIYFQGNSAPDKSGLPSDRFSAERTGGSVSTLTIQRTQQEDSAVYLCASSRNQKNEKLFFGSGTQLSVL.

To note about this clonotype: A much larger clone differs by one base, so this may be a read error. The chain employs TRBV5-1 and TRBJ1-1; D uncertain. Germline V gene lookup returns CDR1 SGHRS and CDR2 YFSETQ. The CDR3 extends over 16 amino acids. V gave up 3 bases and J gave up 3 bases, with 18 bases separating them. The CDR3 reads CASSSEVIRRDTEAFF. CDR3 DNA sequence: TGCGCCAGCAGCTCAGAAGTGATTAGGAGGGACACTGAAGCTTTCTTT.

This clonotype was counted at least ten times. The CDR3 reads CASSSDSFNSPLHF. CDR3 in DNA: TGTGCCAGCAGCTCGGACAGCTTTAATTCACCCCTCCACTTT. The gene calls are TRBV7-2 and TRBJ1-6; TRBD1 is a possible D gene (6 bases). The V gene's germline CDR1 is SGHTA and CDR2 FQGNSA. The CDR3 is 14 residues long. The ends were cut back, 4 bases at V and 6 bases at J, with 10 bases in the middle.

The CDR3 here is CANILSTRGQGKRGNSPLHF. DNA of the CDR3: TGTGCCAATATATTGTCGACGAGGGGACAGGGGAAGAGGGGTAATTCACCCCTCCACTTT. The chain links TRBV6-4 to TRBJ1-6, with 10 bases lining up with TRBD1. With V trimmed by 10 bases and J by 6 bases, 24 bases remained unmatched. The CDR3 totals 20 residues. Germline assignment: CDR1 MRHNA and CDR2 SNTAGT.

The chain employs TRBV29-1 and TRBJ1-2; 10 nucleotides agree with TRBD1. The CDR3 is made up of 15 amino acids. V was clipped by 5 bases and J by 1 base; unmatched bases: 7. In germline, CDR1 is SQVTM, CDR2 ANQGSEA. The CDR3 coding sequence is TGCAGCGTTTTAGGGACAGGGGCACTTAACTATGGCTACACCTTC. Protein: CSVLGTGALNYGYTF.

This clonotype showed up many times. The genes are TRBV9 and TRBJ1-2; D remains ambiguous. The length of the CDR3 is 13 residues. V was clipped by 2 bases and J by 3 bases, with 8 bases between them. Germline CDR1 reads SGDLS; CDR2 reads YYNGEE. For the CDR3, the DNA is TGTGCCAGCAGCGTCGGGGTTGACTATGGCTACACCTTC. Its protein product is CASSVGVDYGYTF. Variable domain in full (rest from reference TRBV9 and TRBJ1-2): DSGVTQTPKHLITATGQRVTLRCSPRSGDLSVYWYQQSLDQGLQFLIQYYNGEERAKGNILERFSAQQFPDLHSELNLSSLELGDSALYFCASSVGVDYGYTFGSGTRLTVV.

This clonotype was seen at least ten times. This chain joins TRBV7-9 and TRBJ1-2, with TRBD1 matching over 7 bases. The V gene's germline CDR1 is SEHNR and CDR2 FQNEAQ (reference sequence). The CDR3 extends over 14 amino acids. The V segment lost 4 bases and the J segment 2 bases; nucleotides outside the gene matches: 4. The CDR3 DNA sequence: TGTGCCAGCAGCTCCGGGACAGTAAACTATGGCTACACCTTC. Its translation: CASSSGTVNYGYTF.

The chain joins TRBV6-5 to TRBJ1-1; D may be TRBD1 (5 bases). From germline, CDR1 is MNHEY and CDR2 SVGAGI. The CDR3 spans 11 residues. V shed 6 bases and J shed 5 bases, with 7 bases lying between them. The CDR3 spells CASSKGTEAFF. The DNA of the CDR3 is TGTGCCAGCAGCAAGGGGACTGAAGCTTTCTTT.

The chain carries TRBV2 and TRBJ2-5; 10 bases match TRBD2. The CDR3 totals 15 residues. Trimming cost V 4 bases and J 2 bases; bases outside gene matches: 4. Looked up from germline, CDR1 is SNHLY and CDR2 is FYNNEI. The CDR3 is CASSAASGGQETQYF. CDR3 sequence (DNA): TGTGCCAGCAGTGCGGCTAGCGGGGGACAAGAGACCCAGTACTTC.

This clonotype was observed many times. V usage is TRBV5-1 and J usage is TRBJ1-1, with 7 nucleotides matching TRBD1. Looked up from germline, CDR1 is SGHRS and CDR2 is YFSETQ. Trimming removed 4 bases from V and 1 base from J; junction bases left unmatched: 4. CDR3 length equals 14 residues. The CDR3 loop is CASSQQGTNTEAFF. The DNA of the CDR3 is TGCGCCAGCAGCCAACAGGGGACGAACACTGAAGCTTTCTTT.

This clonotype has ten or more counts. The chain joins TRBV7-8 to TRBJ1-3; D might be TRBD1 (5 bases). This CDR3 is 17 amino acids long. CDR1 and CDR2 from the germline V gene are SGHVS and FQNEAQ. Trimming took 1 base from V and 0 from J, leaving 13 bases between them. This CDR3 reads CASSLDAGPYSGNTIYF. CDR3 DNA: TGTGCCAGCAGCTTAGATGCAGGGCCCTACTCTGGAAACACCATATATTTT.